This TCR beta chain comes out of a study of shared clonotypes between healthy human individuals. The CDR3 covers 14 residues. Germline V gene sequence: CDR1 MNHNS, CDR2 SASEGT. V was cut by 7 bases and J by 0 bases, with 10 bases left in between. Clones were sequenced by immunoSEQ multiplex PCR, and TCRdb holds only the in-frame ones, with some missing. The data contain about 1 million clones, around 74% of them singletons. This clone occurred once. The chain carries TRBV6-1 and TRBJ2-1; D remains unclear. Input material: memory CD4+ T cells sorted from blood. As for subset: CD45RA-negative fraction. The source of this sequence is a man aged 18 to 35 in good health. CDR3 region: CASIPESSYNEQFF. In DNA, the CDR3 is TGTGCCAGCATCCCAGAAAGCTCCTACAATGAGCAGTTCTTC.